This T cell receptor beta chain was captured in a study of beta chain features in type 1 diabetes. V lost 7 bases to trimming and J lost 2 bases; unmatched junction nucleotides: 5. CDR1 MDHEN and CDR2 SYDVKM come from the germline V gene. This CDR3 comprises 15 residues. Expressed TCRB transcripts got sequenced, as all isolated RNA was reverse transcribed. Measured with immunoSEQ multiplex PCR; TCRdb has only the in-frame clones, and not every one. The top ten hold 0.62% of the sample, which has about 180,000 clones, about 13% seen once. Sequencing was done on a sample of central memory CD4+ T cells from blood. The receptor was derived from a young woman in good health. The V gene is TRBV28, the J gene TRBJ2-7; 13 bases fit TRBD2. CDR3 loop: CASIKGTSGTYEQYF. The CDR3 DNA reads TGTGCCAGCATAAAGGGGACTAGCGGGACCTACGAGCAGTACTTC.